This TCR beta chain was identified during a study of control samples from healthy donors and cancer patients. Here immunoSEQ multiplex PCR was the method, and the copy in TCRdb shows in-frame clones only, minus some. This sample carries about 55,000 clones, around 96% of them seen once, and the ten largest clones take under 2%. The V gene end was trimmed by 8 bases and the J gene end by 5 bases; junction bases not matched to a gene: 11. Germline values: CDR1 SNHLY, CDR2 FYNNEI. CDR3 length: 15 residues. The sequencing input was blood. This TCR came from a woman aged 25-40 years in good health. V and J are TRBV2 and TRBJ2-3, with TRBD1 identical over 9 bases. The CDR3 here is CASQILGQGIDTQYF. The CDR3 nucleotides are TGTGCCAGCCAAATACTAGGACAGGGGATAGATACGCAGTATTTT.